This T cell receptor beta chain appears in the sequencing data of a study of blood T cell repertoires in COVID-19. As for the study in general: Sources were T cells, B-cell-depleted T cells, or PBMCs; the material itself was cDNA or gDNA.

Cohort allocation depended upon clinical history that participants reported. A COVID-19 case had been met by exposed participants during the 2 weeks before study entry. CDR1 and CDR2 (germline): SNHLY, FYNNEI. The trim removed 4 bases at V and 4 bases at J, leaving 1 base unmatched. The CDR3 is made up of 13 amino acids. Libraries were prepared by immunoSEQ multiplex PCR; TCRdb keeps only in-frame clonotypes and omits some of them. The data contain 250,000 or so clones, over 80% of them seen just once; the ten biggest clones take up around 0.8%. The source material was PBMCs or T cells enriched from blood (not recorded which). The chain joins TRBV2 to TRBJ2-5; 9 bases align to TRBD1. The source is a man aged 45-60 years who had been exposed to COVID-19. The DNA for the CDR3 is TGTGCCAGCAGTGTGGACAGGGGAGAGACCCAGTACTTC. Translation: CASSVDRGETQYF.